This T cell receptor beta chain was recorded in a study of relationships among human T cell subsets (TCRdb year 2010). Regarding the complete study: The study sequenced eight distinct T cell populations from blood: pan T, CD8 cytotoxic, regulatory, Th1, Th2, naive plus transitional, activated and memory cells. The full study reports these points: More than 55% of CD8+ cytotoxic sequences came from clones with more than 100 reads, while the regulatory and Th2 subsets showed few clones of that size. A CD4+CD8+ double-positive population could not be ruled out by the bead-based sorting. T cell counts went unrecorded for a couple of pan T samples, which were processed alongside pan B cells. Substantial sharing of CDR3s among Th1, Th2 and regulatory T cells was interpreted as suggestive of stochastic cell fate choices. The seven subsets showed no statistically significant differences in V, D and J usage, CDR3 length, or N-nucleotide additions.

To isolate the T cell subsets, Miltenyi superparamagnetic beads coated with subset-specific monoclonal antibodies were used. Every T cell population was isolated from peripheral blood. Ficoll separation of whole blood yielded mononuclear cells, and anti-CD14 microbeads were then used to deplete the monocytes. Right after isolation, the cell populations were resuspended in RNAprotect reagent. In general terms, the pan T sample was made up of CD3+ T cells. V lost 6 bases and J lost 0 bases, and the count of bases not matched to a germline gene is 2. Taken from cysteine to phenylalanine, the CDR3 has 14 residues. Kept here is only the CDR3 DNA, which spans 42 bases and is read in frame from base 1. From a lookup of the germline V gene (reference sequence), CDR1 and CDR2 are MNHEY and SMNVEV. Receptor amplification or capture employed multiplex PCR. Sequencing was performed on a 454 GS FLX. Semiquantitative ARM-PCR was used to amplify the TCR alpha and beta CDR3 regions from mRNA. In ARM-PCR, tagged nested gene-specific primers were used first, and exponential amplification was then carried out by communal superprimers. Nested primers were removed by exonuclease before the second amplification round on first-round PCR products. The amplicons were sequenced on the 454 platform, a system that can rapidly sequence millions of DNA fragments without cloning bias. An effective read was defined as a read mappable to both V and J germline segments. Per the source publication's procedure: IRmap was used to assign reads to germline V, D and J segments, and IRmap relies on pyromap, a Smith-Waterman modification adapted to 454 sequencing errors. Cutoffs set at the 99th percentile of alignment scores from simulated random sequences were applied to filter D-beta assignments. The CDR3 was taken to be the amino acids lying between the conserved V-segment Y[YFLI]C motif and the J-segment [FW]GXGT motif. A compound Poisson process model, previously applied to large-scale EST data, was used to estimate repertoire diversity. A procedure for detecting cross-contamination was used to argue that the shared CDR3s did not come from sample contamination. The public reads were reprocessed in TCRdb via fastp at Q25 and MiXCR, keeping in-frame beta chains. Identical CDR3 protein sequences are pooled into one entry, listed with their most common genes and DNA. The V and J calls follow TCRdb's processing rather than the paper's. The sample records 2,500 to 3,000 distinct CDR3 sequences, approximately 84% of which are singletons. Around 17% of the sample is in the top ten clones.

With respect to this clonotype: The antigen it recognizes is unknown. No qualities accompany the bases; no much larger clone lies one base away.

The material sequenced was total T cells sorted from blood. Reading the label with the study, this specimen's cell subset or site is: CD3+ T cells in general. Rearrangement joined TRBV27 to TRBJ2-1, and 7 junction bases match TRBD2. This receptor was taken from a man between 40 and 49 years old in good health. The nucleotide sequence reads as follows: TGTGCCAGCAGCCCTAGCGGCTCCTACAATGAGCAGTTCTTC. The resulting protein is CASSPSGSYNEQFF.